This TCR beta chain was identified in a study of T cells in Graves' hyperthyroidism and ophthalmopathy. Across the study: Before treatment of any kind, peripheral blood was taken at initial diagnosis.

Uncontrolled infection, other autoimmune disease, pregnancy or lactation led to exclusion. Blood sampling occurred at first hyperthyroidism diagnosis, ahead of any ophthalmopathy symptoms. The CDR3 sequence is 14 residues long. V lost 6 bases, J lost 2 bases, and 8 bases stayed unmatched. Germline loops: CDR1 DFQATT, CDR2 SNEGSKA (reference sequence). The TCR beta CDR3 regions underwent amplification using RNA transcripts as the source. Using the HTBI primer set, a first-round RT-PCR was run on the TCR CDR3. TCRdb passed the multiplex PCR reads through MiXCR, listing each CDR3 protein once. The sample contains about 25,000 distinct CDR3 sequences, about half of which appear only once. General study findings and limits: Peripheral blood also featured most of the thyroid clonotypes expanded above 0.001.

With regard to this clonotype: No antigen is known for it.

The receptor was isolated from a middle-aged woman with Graves' hyperthyroidism that later progressed to Graves' ophthalmopathy. Sequenced sample: blood. This rearrangement joins TRBV20-1 to TRBJ2-7, with TRBD2 matching 9 bases. CDR3 bases: TGCAGTGCGGCTCTTAGCGGGGGAACCTACGAGCAGTACTTC. Amino acids: CSAALSGGTYEQYF.